This TCR beta chain was recorded in a study of cytomegalovirus exposure and HLA in healthy donors. The CDR3 loop spans 15 amino acids. Per germline, CDR1 MGHRA and CDR2 YSYEKL. V was shortened by 4 bases and J by 3 bases, with 13 bases between the two germline ends. Primers included in the PCR were 60 Vbeta and 13 Jbeta primers. Profiling relied on immunoSEQ multiplex PCR, and the TCRdb table lists in-frame clones only, not all of them. Of 190,000 or so clones in the sample, approximately 79% were seen once. Regarding the study as a whole: Prediction of most subjects' HLA-A and HLA-B alleles by TCR beta sequences was reportedly accurate. Among the CMV-associated chains, a few were confirmed in vitro as specific for CMV antigens. Excluded: some indistinguishable V segments such as TRBV6-2 and TRBV6-3. Researchers counted roughly 160 TCR beta chains as cytomegalovirus-associated.

A word on this clone: Its specificity is unknown.

The chain recombines TRBV4-1 with TRBJ1-5; D is uncertain. The material sequenced was PBMCs. This TCR derives from a girl aged 5-17 years in good health and CMV-seropositive. CDR3 protein: CASSRYGSTNQPQHF. CDR3 nucleotides: TGCGCCAGCAGCCGGTACGGGAGCACCAATCAGCCCCAGCATTTT.